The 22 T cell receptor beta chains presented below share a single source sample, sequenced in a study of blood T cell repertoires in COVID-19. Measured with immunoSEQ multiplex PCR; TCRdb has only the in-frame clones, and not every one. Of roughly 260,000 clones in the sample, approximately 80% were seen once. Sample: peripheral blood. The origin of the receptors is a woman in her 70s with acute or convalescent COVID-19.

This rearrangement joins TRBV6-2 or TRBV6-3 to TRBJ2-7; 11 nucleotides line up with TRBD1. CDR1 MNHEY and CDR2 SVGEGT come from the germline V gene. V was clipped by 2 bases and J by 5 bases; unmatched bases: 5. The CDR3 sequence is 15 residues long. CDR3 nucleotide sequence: TGTGCCAGCAGTTACGACGGGACAGGGGGAAACGAGCAGTACTTC. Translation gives CASSYDGTGGNEQYF.

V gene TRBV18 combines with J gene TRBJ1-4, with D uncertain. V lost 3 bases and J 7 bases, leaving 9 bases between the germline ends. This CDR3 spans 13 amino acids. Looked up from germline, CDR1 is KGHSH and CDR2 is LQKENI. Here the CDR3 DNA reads TGTGCCAGCTCACCCGAGGCGGGTGAAAAACTGTTTTTT. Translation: CASSPEAGEKLFF.

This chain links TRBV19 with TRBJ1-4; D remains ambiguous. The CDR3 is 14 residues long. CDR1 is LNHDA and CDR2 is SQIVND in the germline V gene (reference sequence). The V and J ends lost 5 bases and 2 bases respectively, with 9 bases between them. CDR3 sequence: CASSLRRTNEKLFF. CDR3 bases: TGTGCCAGTAGTTTAAGGAGGACTAATGAAAAACTGTTTTTT.

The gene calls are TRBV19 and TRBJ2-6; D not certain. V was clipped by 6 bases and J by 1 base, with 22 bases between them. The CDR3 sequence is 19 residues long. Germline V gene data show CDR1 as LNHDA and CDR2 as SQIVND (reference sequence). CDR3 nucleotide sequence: TGTGCCAGTAGCTCAACTTGGAGACGACTCCCTTCTGGGGCCAACGTCCTGACTTTC. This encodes CASSSTWRRLPSGANVLTF.

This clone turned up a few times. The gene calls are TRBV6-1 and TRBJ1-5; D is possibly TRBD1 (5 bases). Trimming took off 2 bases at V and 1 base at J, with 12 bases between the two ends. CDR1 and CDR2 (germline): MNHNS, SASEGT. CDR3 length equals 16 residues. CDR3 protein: CASSEWGGGSNQPQHF. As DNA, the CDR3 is TGTGCCAGCAGTGAATGGGGGGGAGGAAGCAATCAGCCCCAGCATTTT.

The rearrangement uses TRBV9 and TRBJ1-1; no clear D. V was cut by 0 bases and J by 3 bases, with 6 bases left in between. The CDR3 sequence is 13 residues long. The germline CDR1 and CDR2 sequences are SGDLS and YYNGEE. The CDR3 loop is CASSVVEDTEAFF. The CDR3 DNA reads TGTGCCAGCAGCGTAGTGGAGGACACTGAAGCTTTCTTT.

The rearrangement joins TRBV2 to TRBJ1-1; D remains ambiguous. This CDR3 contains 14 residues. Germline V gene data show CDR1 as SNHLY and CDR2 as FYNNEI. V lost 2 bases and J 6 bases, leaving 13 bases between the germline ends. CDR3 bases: TGTGCCAGCAGTGAAATGGCAGGCAGAGCTGAAGCTTTCTTT. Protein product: CASSEMAGRAEAFF.

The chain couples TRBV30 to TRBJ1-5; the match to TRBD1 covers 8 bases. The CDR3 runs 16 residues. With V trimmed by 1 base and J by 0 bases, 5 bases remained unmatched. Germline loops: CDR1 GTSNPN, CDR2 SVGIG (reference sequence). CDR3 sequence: CAWSARTGYSNQPQHF. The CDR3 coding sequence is TGTGCCTGGAGTGCCAGGACAGGGTATAGCAATCAGCCCCAGCATTTT.

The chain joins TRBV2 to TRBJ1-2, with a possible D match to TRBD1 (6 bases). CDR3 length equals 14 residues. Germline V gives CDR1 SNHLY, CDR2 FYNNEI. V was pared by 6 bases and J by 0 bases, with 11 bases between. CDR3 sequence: CASRLDSANYGYTF. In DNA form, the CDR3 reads TGTGCCAGCAGGCTGGACAGTGCTAACTATGGCTACACCTTC.

The CDR3 sequence is CAWSELGGLGHQPQHF. The CDR3 coding sequence is TGTGCCTGGAGCGAATTGGGAGGGTTGGGGCATCAGCCCCAGCATTTT. The chain joins TRBV30 to TRBJ1-5, with D possibly being TRBD1 (5 bases). From germline, CDR1 is GTSNPN and CDR2 SVGIG (reference sequence). The CDR3 is 16 residues long. With 3 bases removed from V and 5 bases from J, the gap between germline ends came to 20 bases.

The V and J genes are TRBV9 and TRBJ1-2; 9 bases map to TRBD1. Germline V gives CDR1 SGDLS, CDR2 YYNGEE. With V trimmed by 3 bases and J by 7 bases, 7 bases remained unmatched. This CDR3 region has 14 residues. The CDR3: CASSAGTGRGGYTF. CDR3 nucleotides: TGTGCCAGCAGCGCAGGGACAGGGAGAGGTGGCTACACCTTC. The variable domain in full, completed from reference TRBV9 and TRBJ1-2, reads DSGVTQTPKHLITATGQRVTLRCSPRSGDLSVYWYQQSLDQGLQFLIQYYNGEERAKGNILERFSAQQFPDLHSELNLSSLELGDSALYFCASSAGTGRGGYTFGSGTRLTVV.

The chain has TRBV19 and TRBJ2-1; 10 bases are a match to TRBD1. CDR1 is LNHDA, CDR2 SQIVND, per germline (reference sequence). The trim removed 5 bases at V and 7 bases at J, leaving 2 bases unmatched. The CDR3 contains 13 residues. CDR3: CASSGTGVNEQFF. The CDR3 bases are TGTGCCAGTAGTGGGACAGGGGTGAATGAGCAGTTCTTC.

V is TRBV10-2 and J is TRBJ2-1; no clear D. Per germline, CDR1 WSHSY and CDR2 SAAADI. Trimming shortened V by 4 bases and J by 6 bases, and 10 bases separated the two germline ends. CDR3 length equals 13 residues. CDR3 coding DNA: TGCGCCAGCAGTGGTCCCTTCCCCAATGAGCAGTTCTTC. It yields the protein CASSGPFPNEQFF.

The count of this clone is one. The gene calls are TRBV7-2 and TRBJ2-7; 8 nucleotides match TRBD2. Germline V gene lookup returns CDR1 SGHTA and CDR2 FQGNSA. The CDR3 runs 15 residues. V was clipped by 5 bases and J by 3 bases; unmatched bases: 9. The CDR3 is CASSPTGGRHYEQYF. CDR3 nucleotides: TGTGCCAGCAGCCCAACGGGGGGGAGGCACTACGAGCAGTACTTC.

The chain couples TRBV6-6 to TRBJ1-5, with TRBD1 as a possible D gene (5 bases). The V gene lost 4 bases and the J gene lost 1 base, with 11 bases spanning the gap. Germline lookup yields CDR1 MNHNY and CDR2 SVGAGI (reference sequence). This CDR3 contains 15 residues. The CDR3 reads CASSSPGGSNQPQHF. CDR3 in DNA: TGTGCCAGCAGTTCCCCGGGGGGGAGCAATCAGCCCCAGCATTTT.

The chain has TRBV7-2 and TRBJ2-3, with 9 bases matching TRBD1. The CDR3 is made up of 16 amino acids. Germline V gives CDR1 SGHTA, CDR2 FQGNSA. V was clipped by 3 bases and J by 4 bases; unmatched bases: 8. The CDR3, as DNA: TGTGCCAGCAGCTTGGCCGGGACAGGGAAAGCAGATACGCAGTATTTT. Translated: CASSLAGTGKADTQYF.

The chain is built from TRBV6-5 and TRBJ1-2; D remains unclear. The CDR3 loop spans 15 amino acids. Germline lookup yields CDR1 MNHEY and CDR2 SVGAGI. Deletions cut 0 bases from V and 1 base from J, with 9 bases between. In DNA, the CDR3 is TGTGCCAGCAGTTACTCGGGAGCCTTTAACTATGGCTACACCTTC. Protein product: CASSYSGAFNYGYTF.

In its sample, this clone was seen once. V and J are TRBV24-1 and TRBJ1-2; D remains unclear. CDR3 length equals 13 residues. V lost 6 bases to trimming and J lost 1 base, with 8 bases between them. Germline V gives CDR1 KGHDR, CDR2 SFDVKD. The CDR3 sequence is CATSFSGNYGYTF. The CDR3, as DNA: TGTGCCACCAGTTTCAGCGGTAACTATGGCTACACCTTC.

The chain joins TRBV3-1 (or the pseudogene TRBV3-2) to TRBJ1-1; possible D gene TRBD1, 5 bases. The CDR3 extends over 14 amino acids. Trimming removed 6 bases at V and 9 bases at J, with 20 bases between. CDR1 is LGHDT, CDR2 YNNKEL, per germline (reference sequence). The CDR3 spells CASSPDSLSGKAFF. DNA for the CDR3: TGTGCCAGCAGTCCCGACAGCCTGAGTGGGAAAGCTTTCTTT.

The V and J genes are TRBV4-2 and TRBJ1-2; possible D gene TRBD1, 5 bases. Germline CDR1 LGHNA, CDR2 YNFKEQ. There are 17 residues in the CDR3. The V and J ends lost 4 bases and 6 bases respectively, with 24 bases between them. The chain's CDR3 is CASSPGERALGYDGYTF. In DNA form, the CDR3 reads TGTGCCAGCAGCCCGGGGGAAAGGGCTCTCGGTTATGATGGCTACACCTTC.

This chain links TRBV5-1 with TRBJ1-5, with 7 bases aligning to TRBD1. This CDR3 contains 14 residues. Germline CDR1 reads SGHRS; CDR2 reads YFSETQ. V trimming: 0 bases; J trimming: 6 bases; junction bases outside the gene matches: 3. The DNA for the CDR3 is TGCGCCAGCAGCTTGGCCACAGGGGTTCAGCCCCAGCATTTT. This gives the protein CASSLATGVQPQHF.

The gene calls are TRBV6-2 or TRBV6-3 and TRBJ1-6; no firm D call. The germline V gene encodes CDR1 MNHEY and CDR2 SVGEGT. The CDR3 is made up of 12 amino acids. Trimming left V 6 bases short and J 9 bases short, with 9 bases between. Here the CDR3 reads CASSFSSSPLHF. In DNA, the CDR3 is TGTGCCAGCAGCTTCTCCTCTTCACCCCTCCACTTT.